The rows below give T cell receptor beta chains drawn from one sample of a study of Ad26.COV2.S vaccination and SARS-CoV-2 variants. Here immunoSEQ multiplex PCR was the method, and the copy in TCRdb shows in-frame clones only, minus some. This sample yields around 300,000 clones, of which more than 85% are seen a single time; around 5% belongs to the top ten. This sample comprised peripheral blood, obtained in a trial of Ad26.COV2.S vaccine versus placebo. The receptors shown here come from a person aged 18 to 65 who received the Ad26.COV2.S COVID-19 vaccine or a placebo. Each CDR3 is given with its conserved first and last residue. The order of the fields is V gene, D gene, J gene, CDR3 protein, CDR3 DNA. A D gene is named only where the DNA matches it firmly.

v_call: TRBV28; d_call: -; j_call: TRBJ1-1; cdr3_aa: CASRSDSNTEAFF; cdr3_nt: TGTGCCAGCAGGTCGGACAGTAACACTGAAGCTTTCTTT
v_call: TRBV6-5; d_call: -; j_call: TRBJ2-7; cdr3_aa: CASSWAMQGYEQYF; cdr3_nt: TGTGCCAGCAGTTGGGCGATGCAGGGTTACGAGCAGTACTTC
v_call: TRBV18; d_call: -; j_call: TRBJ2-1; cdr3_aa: CASSLTSNEQFF; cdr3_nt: TGTGCCAGCTCACTGACTAGCAATGAGCAGTTCTTC
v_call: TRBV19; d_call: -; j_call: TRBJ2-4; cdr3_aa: CASSTQGQGAKNIQYF; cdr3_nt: TGTGCCAGTAGTACACAGGGCCAGGGAGCCAAAAACATTCAGTACTTC
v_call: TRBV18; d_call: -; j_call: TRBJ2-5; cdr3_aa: CASSPRDGTQETQYF; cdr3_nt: TGTGCCAGCTCACCTAGGGACGGGACCCAAGAGACCCAGTACTTC
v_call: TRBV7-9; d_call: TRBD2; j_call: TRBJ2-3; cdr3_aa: CASSLAGTSGGSDTQYF; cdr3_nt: TGTGCCAGCAGCTTAGCCGGGACTAGCGGGGGCTCAGATACGCAGTATTTT
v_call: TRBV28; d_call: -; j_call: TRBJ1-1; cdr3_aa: CASRNTGTPNTEAFF; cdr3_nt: TGTGCCAGCAGAAACACCGGGACACCTAACACTGAAGCTTTCTTT
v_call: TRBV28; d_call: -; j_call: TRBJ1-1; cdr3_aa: CASSRHPSDTEAFF; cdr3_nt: TGTGCCAGCAGCCGACATCCCTCGGACACTGAAGCTTTCTTT
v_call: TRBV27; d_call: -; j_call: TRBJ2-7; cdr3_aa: CASSLSGTTYEQYF; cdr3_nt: TGTGCCAGCAGTTTGTCGGGCACAACCTACGAGCAGTACTTC
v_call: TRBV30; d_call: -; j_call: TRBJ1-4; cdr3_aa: CAWSGEISEKLFF; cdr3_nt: TGTGCCTGGTCGGGGGAGATTAGTGAAAAACTGTTTTTT
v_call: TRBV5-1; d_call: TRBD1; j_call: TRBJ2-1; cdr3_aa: CASSSLTGDGQFF; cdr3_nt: TGCGCCAGCAGCAGCCTGACAGGGGACGGGCAGTTCTTC
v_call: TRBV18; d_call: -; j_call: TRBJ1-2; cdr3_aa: CASSPPRGVGDYGYTF; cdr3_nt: TGTGCCAGCTCACCCCCGAGGGGGGTAGGGGACTATGGCTACACCTTC
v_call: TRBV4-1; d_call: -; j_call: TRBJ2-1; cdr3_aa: CASSQDWGRSANEQFF; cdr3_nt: TGCGCCAGCAGCCAAGACTGGGGGCGCAGCGCCAATGAGCAGTTCTTC
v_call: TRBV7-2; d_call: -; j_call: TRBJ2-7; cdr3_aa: CASSTQGQDEQYF; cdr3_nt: TGTGCCAGCAGCACGCAGGGGCAGGACGAGCAGTACTTC
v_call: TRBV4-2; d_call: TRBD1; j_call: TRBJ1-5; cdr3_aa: CASSRGQGMVQPQHF; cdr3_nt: TGTGCCAGCAGCCGAGGACAGGGAATGGTTCAGCCCCAGCATTTT
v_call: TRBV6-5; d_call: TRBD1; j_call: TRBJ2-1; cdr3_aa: CASSRQGTEEFF; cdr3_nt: TGTGCCAGCAGCAGACAGGGAACAGAGGAGTTCTTC
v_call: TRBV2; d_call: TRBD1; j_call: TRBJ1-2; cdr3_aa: CASSRTGLYYGYTF; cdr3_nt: TGTGCCAGCAGTCGGACAGGGTTATATTATGGCTACACCTTC
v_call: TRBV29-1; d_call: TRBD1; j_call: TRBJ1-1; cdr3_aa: CSAETGKGTEAFF; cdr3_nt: TGCAGCGCCGAGACAGGGAAGGGCACTGAAGCTTTCTTT